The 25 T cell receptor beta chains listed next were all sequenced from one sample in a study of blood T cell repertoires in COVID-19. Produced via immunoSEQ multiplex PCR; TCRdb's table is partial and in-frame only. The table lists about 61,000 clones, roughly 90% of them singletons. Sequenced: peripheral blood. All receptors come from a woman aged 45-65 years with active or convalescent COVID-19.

The CDR3, as DNA: TGTGCCTGGAGCGGGACAGGGCCCTACGAGCAGTACTTC. Amino acids: CAWSGTGPYEQYF. The gene calls are TRBV30 and TRBJ2-7; 9 nucleotides match TRBD1. There are 13 residues in the CDR3. After removal of 3 bases from V and 2 bases from J, the junction contained 2 bases not matched to a gene. CDR1 and CDR2 (germline): GTSNPN, SVGIG (reference sequence).

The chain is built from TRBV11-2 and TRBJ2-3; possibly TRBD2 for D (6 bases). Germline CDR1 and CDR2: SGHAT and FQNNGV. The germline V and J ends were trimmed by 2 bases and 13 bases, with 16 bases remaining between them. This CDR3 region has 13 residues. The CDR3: CASSLTSPHREYF. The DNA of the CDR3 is TGTGCCAGCAGCTTAACTAGCCCCCACCGGGAGTATTTT.

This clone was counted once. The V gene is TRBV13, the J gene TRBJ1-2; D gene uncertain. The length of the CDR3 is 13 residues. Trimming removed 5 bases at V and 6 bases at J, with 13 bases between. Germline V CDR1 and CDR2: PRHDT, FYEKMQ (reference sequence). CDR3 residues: CASSQERSDGYTF. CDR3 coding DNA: TGTGCCAGCAGCCAGGAAAGGTCGGATGGCTACACCTTC.

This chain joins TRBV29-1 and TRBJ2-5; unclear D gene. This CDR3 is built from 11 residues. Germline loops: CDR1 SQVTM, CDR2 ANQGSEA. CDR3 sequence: CIFSPEETQYF. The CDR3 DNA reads TGCATCTTCTCGCCGGAAGAGACCCAGTACTTC. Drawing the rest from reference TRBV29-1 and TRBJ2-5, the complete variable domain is SAVISQKPSRDICQRGTSLTIQCQVDSQVTMMFWYRQQPGQSLTLIATANQGSEATYESGFVIDKFPISRPNLTFSTLTVSNMSPEDSSIYLCIFSPEETQYFGPGTRLLVL.

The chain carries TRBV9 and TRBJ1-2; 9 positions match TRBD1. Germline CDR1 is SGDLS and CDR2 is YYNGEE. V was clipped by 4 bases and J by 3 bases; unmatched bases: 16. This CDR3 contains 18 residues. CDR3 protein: CASSTPRPGQGDDYGYTF. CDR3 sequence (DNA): TGTGCCAGCAGCACACCGAGACCGGGACAGGGTGACGACTATGGCTACACCTTC.

CDR3 in DNA: TGTGCCATCCCCGGAGGACTAGCTCTAGGCGGGGAGCTGTTTTTT. Translating gives CAIPGGLALGGELFF. The rearrangement links TRBV10-3 to TRBJ2-2; the match to TRBD2 covers 8 bases. Per the germline V gene, CDR1 is ENHRY and CDR2 is SYGVKD. The V segment lost 8 bases and the J segment 7 bases; nucleotides outside the gene matches: 12. The CDR3 covers 15 residues.

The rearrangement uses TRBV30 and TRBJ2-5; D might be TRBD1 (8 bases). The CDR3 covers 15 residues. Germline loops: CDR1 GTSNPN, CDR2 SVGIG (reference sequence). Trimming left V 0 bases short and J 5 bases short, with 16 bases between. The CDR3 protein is CAWSVGQGGGETQYF. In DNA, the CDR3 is TGTGCCTGGAGTGTAGGACAGGGAGGGGGGGAGACCCAGTACTTC.

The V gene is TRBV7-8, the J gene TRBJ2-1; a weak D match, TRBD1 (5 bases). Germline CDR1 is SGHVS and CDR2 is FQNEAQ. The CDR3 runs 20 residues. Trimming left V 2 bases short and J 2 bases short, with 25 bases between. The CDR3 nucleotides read TGTGCCAGCAGCTTAAATCTGATTAGGGTTACAGGCCGAACCTACAATGAGCAGTTCTTC. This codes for CASSLNLIRVTGRTYNEQFF.

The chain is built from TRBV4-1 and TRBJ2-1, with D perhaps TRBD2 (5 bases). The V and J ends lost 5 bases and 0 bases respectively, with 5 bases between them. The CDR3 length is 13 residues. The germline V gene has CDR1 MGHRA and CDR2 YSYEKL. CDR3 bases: TGCGCCAGCAGCGCGGGCTCCTACAATGAGCAGTTCTTC. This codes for CASSAGSYNEQFF.

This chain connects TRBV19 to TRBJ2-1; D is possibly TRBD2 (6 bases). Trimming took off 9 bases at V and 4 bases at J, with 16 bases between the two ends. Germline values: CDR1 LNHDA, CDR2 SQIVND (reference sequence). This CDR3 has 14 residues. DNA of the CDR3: TGTGCCAGCGCCGGACTACGCCCGTACAATGAGCAGTTCTTC. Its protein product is CASAGLRPYNEQFF.

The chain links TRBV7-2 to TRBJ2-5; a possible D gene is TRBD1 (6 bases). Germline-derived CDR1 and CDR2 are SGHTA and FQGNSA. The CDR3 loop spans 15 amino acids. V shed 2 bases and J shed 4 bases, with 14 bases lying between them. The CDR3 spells CASSLSSGTRETQYF. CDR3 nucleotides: TGTGCCAGCAGCTTATCCTCCGGGACAAGAGAGACCCAGTACTTC.

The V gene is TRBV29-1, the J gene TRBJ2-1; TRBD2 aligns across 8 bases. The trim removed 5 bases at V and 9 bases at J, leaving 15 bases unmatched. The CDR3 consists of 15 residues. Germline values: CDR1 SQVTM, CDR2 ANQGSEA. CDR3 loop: CSVNGQPLTSAEQFF. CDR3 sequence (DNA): TGCAGCGTTAATGGACAGCCATTGACTAGCGCTGAGCAGTTCTTC.

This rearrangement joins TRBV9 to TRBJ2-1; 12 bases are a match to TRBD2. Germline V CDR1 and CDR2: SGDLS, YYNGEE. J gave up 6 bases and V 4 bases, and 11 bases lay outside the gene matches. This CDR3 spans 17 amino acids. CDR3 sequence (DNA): TGTGCCAGCAGCCCCCGTATACTAGCGGGAGGACGCAATGAGCAGTTCTTC. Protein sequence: CASSPRILAGGRNEQFF.

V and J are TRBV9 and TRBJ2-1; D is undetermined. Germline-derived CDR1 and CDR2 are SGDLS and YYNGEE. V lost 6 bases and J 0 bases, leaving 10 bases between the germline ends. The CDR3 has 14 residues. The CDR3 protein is CASNSRSSYNEQFF. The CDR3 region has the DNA TGTGCCAGCAATAGTAGGAGCTCCTACAATGAGCAGTTCTTC. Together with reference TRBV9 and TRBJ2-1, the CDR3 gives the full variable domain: DSGVTQTPKHLITATGQRVTLRCSPRSGDLSVYWYQQSLDQGLQFLIQYYNGEERAKGNILERFSAQQFPDLHSELNLSSLELGDSALYFCASNSRSSYNEQFFGPGTRLTVL.

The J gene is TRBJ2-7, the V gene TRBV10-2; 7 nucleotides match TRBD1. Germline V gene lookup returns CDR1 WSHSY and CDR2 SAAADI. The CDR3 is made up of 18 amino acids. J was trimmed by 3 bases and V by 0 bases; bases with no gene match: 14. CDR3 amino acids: CASSESGYRGYGNYEQYF. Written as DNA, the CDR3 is TGCGCCAGCAGTGAGTCTGGATACAGGGGATACGGGAACTACGAGCAGTACTTC.

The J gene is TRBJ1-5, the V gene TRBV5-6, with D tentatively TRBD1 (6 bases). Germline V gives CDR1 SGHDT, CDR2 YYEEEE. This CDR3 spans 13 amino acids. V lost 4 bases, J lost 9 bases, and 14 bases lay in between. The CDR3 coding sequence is TGTGCCAGCAGCGAGGGGGAGCGATGGCCCCAGCATTTT. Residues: CASSEGERWPQHF.

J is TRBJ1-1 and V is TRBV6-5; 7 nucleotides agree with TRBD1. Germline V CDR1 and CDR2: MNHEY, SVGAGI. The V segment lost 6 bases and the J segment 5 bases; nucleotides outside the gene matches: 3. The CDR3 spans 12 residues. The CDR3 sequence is CASSTDRTEAFF. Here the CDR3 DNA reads TGTGCCAGCAGCACGGACAGGACTGAAGCTTTCTTT.

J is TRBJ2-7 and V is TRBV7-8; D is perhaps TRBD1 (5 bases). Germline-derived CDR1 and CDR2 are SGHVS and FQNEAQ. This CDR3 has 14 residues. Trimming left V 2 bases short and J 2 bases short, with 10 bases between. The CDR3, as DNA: TGTGCCAGCAGCTTACGTTTAGGGGCCTACGAGCAGTACTTC. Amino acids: CASSLRLGAYEQYF.

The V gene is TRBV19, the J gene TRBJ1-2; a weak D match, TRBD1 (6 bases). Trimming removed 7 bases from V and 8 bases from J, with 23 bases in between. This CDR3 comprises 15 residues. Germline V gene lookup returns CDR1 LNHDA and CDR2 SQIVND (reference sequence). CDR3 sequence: CASTPDGGPGGGYTF. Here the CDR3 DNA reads TGTGCCAGTACCCCAGACGGGGGCCCGGGGGGAGGCTACACCTTC.

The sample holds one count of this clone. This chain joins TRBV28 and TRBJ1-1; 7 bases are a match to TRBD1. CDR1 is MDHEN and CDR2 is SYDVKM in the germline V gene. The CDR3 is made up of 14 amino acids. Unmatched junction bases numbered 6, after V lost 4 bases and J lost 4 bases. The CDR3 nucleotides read TGTGCCAGCAGTTGGACAGGAGTAGGCACTGAAGCTTTCTTT. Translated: CASSWTGVGTEAFF.

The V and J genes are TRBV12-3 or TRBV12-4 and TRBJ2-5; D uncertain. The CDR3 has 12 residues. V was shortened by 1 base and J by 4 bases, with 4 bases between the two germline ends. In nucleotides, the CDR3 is TGTGCCAGCAGTTTAGAGCGAGAGACCCAGTACTTC. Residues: CASSLERETQYF.

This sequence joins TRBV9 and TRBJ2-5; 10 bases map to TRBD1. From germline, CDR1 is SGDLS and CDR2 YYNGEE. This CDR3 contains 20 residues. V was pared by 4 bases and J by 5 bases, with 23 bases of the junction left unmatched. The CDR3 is CASSKGEFSWTGGLGETQYF. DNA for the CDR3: TGTGCCAGCAGCAAAGGGGAATTTAGTTGGACAGGGGGTTTAGGGGAGACCCAGTACTTC. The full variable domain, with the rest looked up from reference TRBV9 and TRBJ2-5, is DSGVTQTPKHLITATGQRVTLRCSPRSGDLSVYWYQQSLDQGLQFLIQYYNGEERAKGNILERFSAQQFPDLHSELNLSSLELGDSALYFCASSKGEFSWTGGLGETQYFGPGTRLLVL.

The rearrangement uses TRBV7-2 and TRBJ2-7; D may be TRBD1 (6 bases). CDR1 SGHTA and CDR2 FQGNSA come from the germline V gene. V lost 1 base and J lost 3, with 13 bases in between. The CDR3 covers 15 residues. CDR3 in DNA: TGTGCCAGCAGCTTAGTAGGGGGAGCAAGCTACGAGCAGTACTTC. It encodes CASSLVGGASYEQYF.

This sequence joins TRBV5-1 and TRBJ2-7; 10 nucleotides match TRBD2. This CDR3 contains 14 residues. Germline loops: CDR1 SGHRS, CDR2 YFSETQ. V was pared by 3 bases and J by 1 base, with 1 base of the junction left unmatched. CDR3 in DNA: TGCGCCAGCAGCTGGACTAGCGGATCCTACGAGCAGTACTTC. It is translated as CASSWTSGSYEQYF.

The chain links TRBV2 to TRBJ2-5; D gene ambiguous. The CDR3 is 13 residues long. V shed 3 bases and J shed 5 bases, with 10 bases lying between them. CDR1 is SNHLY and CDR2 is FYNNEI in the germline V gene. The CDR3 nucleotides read TGTGCCAGCAGTGATAATATCCCGGAGACCCAGTACTTC. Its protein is CASSDNIPETQYF.